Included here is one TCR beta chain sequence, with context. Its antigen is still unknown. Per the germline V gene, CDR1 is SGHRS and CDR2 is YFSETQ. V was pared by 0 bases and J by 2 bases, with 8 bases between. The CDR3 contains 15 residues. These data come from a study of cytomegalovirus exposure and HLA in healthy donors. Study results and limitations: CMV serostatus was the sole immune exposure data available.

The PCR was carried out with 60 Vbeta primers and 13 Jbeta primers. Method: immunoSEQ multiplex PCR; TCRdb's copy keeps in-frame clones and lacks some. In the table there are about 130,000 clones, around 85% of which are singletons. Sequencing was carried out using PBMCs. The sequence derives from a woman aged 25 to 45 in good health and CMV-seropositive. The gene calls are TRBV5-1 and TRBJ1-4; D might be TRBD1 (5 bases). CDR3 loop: CASSLGAGTNEKLFF. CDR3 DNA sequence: TGCGCCAGCAGCTTGGGGGCAGGGACTAATGAAAAACTGTTTTTT.